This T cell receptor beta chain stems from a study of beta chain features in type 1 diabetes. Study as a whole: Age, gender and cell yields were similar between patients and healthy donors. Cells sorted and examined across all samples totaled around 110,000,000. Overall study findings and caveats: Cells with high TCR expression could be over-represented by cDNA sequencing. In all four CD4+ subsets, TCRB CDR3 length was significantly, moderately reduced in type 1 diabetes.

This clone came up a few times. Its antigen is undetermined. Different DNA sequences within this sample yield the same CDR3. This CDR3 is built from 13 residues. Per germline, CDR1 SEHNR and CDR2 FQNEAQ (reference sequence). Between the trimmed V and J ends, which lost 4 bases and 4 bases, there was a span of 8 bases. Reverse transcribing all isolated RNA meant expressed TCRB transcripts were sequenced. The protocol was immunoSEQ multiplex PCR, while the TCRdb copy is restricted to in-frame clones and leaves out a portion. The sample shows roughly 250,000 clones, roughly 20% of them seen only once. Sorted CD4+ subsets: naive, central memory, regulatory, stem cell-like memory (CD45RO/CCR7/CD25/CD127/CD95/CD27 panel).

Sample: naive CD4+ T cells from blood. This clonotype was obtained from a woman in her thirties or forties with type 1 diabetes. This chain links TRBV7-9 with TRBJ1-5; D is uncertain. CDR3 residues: CASSSGSNQPQHF. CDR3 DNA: TGTGCCAGCAGCTCAGGTTCGAATCAGCCCCAGCATTTT.